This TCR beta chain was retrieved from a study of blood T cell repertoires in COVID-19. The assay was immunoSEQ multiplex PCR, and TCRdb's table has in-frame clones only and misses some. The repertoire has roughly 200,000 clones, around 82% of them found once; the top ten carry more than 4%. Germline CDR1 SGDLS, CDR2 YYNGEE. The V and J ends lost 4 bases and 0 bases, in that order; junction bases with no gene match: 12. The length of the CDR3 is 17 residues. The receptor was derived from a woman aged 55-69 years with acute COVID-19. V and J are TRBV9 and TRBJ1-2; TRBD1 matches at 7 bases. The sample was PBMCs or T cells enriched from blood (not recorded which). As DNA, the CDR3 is TGTGCCAGCAGCCCCCGTAGTGAGGACAGGCCTAACTATGGCTACACCTTC. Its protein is CASSPRSEDRPNYGYTF.